This is a list of T cell receptor beta chains from one sample in a study of blood T cell repertoires in COVID-19. Data came from immunoSEQ multiplex PCR; TCRdb stores just in-frame clones and leaves some out. The table records about 170,000 clones, approximately 89% of them present only once. The sequenced sample consisted of PBMCs or T cells enriched from blood (not recorded which). The receptors here all came from a woman between 18 and 29 years old who had recovered from COVID-19. CDR3s include the opening cysteine and the closing phenylalanine or tryptophan. The order of the fields is clone size, V gene, J gene, D gene, CDR3 DNA, CDR3 protein. D genes are given only for firm matches. Some rows have no size entry. The others give once, few or many, or a class for an expanded clone.

NA	TRBV11-2	TRBJ2-1	TRBD2	TGTGCCAGCAGCTTAGGGTCTAGCGGAGAGCAGTTCTTC	CASSLGSSGEQFF
NA	TRBV18	TRBJ2-5	NA	TGTGCCAGCTCACCGGCCAGGGTCGGGGAGACCCAGTACTTC	CASSPARVGETQYF
NA	TRBV19	TRBJ2-1	TRBD2	TGTGCCAGTGGGACTAGCAAGGGTTCCGATGAGCAGTTCTTC	CASGTSKGSDEQFF
NA	TRBV4-1	TRBJ1-2	NA	TGCGCCAGCAGCCTTCTGACCGGGACTAACTATGGCTACACCTTC	CASSLLTGTNYGYTF
NA	TRBV7-6	TRBJ2-7	TRBD2	TGTGCCAGCAGCTATACTAGCGGGGACTCCTACGAGCAGTACTTC	CASSYTSGDSYEQYF
NA	TRBV18	TRBJ1-2	NA	TGTGCCAGCTCACCGTCGGACGGCGGGGGGCCTTACTATGGCTACACCTTC	CASSPSDGGGPYYGYTF
NA	TRBV25-1	TRBJ2-1	TRBD2	TGTGCCAGCAGTGCTAGCGGAATTAATGAGCAGTTCTTC	CASSASGINEQFF
once	TRBV15	TRBJ2-5	NA	TGTGCCACCAGCAGAGATCCGCAAGAGACCCAGTACTTC	CATSRDPQETQYF
NA	TRBV19	TRBJ2-6	TRBD1	TGTGCCAGTAGAGACAGGGGTTCTGGGGCCAACGTCCTGACTTTC	CASRDRGSGANVLTF
NA	TRBV5-4	TRBJ2-3	TRBD2	TGTGCCAGCAGCAGGCCGGGAGGGGAGCGAGGGGATACGCAGTATTTT	CASSRPGGERGDTQYF
few	TRBV9	TRBJ1-6	TRBD1	TGTGCCAGCAGCCGCCAGGGGGCAGACATAGGTTCACCCCTCCACTTT	CASSRQGADIGSPLHF
NA	TRBV25-1	TRBJ1-2	NA	TGTGCCAGCAGTGCGGGGCCGGGGGGAGGCCGGGTCTATGGCTACACCTTC	CASSAGPGGGRVYGYTF
NA	TRBV9	TRBJ2-5	NA	TGTGCCAGCAGCGCGGAAGAGACCCAGTACTTC	CASSAEETQYF
NA	TRBV19	TRBJ2-3	TRBD1	TGTGCCAGTAGTCCCAAGTCCGGGACAGGGTTTTTCGCAGATACGCAGTATTTT	CASSPKSGTGFFADTQYF
NA	TRBV28	TRBJ1-2	TRBD1	TGTGCCAGCAGCACACAGGGGATTTATGGCTACACCTTC	CASSTQGIYGYTF
NA	TRBV10-3	TRBJ2-7	TRBD2	TGTGCCATCAGACGACTAGCGGGAGGGCCCTACGAGCAGTACTTC	CAIRRLAGGPYEQYF
NA	TRBV5-1	TRBJ2-1	TRBD2	TGCGCCAGCAGCTTGGGGACTAGCGGGAGCTACAATGAGCAGTTCTTC	CASSLGTSGSYNEQFF
NA	TRBV28	TRBJ2-3	NA	TGTGCCAGCAGCCGAGTTAGCACAGATACGCAGTATTTT	CASSRVSTDTQYF
NA	TRBV27	TRBJ2-1	TRBD2	TGTGCCAGCAGGATTAGCGGGAGCTCCTACAATGAGCAGTTCTTC	CASRISGSSYNEQFF
NA	TRBV4-1	TRBJ2-3	TRBD2	TGCGCCAGCAGCCAAGATCGGGGAGGGGCGCAGTATTTT	CASSQDRGGAQYF
once	TRBV9	TRBJ2-1	TRBD2	TGTGCCAGCAGCGTAGAGGCGGGAGGGACCTACAATGAGCAGTTCTTC	CASSVEAGGTYNEQFF
NA	TRBV14	TRBJ2-4	NA	TGTGCCAGCAGCCAAGGGCAGGGGAACATTCAGTACTTC	CASSQGQGNIQYF
NA	TRBV30	TRBJ2-4	TRBD2	TGTGCCTGGAGCCCTAGCGGGAGGGCGAGGAACATTCAGTACTTC	CAWSPSGRARNIQYF
NA	TRBV6-1	TRBJ1-1	NA	TGTGCCAGCAGTGAAGGTCTGGGGACGGGGGGTTCAGCTTTCTTT	CASSEGLGTGGSAFF
NA	TRBV27	TRBJ2-3	TRBD2	TGTGCCAGCAGTTTAGGGACTAGCGCCTTAGCAGATACGCAGTATTTT	CASSLGTSALADTQYF
NA	TRBV7-3	TRBJ2-2	TRBD2	TGTGCCAGCAGCTTAATGGGGATAGCGGGCACCGGGGAGCTGTTTTTT	CASSLMGIAGTGELFF
few	TRBV9	TRBJ2-7	TRBD2	TGTGCCAGCAGCCCCGATAGCGGGAGCTACGAGCAGTACTTC	CASSPDSGSYEQYF
once	TRBV11-1	TRBJ1-1	NA	TGTGCCAGCAGCGAAAGGGGAGGGAACGCTGAAGCTTTCTTT	CASSERGGNAEAFF
once	TRBV7-6	TRBJ2-7	NA	TGTGCCAGCAGCGCCTCCTATAGCTCCTACGAGCAGTACTTC	CASSASYSSYEQYF
NA	TRBV6-1	TRBJ2-7	TRBD2	TGTGCCAGCAGTGTAGCGGGAGTATCGTACGAGCAGTACTTC	CASSVAGVSYEQYF
NA	TRBV28	TRBJ2-2	NA	TGTGCCAGCAGTGTCTGGGGGCGAGACACCGGGGAGCTGTTTTTT	CASSVWGRDTGELFF
NA	TRBV11-2	TRBJ1-4	NA	TGTGCCAGCAGCTTAGATGGAGGTCCCCAACTGTTTTTT	CASSLDGGPQLFF
few	TRBV28	TRBJ2-1	TRBD2	TGTGCCAGCAGTCTTAGCGGGCTGGAGGAGTTCTTC	CASSLSGLEEFF
NA	TRBV13	TRBJ2-1	NA	TGTGCCAGCAGCTTGGAGCGACCGTTTTTCTCCTACAATGAGCAGTTCTTC	CASSLERPFFSYNEQFF
NA	TRBV19	TRBJ1-2	NA	TGTGCCAGTAGGTTAGTCGACAGGTCGCATGGCTACACCTTC	CASRLVDRSHGYTF
NA	TRBV28	TRBJ2-6	NA	TGTGCCAGCAGTCCACTAGCTTCCTCCGGGGCCAACGTCCTGACTTTC	CASSPLASSGANVLTF
NA	TRBV2	TRBJ2-5	TRBD2	TGTGCCAGCAGTGAATGGCGGAGTGGATCAGGCGGGAGGTTCGGAGAGACCCAGTACTTC	CASSEWRSGSGGRFGETQYF
NA	TRBV13	TRBJ2-3	NA	TGTGCCAGCAGCCGACGCACAGGGTCCGCTTTAGATACGCAGTATTTT	CASSRRTGSALDTQYF
NA	TRBV19	TRBJ2-5	NA	TGTGCCAGTAGTTCAAGGGGGTTGGGGGAGACCCAGTACTTC	CASSSRGLGETQYF
NA	TRBV25-1	TRBJ2-2	TRBD2	TGTGCCAGCAGTCTCCCCCTGGGACTAGCGGGAGAGGACGGGGAGCTGTTTTTT	CASSLPLGLAGEDGELFF
NA	TRBV4-1	TRBJ1-2	NA	TGCGCCAGCAGCCAAGGGTCAGGGTTAAGTGGCTACACCTTC	CASSQGSGLSGYTF
NA	TRBV29-1	TRBJ2-2	NA	TGCAGCGCCATGACCGGGGAGCTGTTTTTT	CSAMTGELFF
many	TRBV6-1	TRBJ2-1	NA	TGTGCCAGCAGTGAGGTCCACAGCTCCTACAATGAGCAGTTCTTC	CASSEVHSSYNEQFF
once	TRBV27	TRBJ1-1	NA	TGTGCCAGCAGTTGGGCCGGGAACACTGAAGCTTTCTTT	CASSWAGNTEAFF
once	TRBV7-2	TRBJ2-7	TRBD2	TGTGCCAGCAGCCCAGAAAGCGGGAGAAGGGGATACGAGCAGTACTTC	CASSPESGRRGYEQYF
few	TRBV12-3/TRBV12-4	TRBJ2-1	NA	TGTGCCAGCAGTTCCTCTAGAAGCTACGAGCAGTTCTTC	CASSSSRSYEQFF
NA	TRBV6-5	TRBJ1-1	NA	TGTGCCAGCAGTTACTCGGAGGTGACTGAAGCTTTCTTT	CASSYSEVTEAFF
NA	TRBV12-5	TRBJ2-3	NA	TGTGCTAGTGGTTTCTACCCTTCAACCTACACAGATACGCAGTATTTT	CASGFYPSTYTDTQYF
few	TRBV30	TRBJ1-2	NA	TGTGCCTGGAGTGTTGTCCAAAACTTTAATGGCTACACCTTC	CAWSVVQNFNGYTF
NA	TRBV7-8	TRBJ2-5	TRBD2	TGTGCCAGCAGCTTGGTTATGGGAGGGTTCGAGACCCAGTACTTC	CASSLVMGGFETQYF